This T cell receptor beta chain was captured by sequencing in a study of CD4 T cells in relation to SARS-CoV-2 and coronaviruses. Study as a whole: The HLA restriction of the shared crossreactive spike epitopes was mapped. Study-level findings and limits: Crossreactivity was assessed only for spike protein, not other viral proteins.

Method: immunoSEQ multiplex PCR; TCRdb's copy keeps in-frame clones and lacks some. The table includes roughly 63,000 clones, 94% detected once. The germline V gene encodes CDR1 MDHEN and CDR2 SYDVKM. The CDR3 runs to 14 residues. V dropped 6 bases and J dropped 4 bases, with 12 bases sitting between them. Before the COVID-19 pandemic, during about 2010-2018, CD4+ T cells were taken from unexposed donors. Comment on this clone: Its specificity is unknown.

The sample taken for sequencing was naive CD4+ T cells from PBMCs. Subset meaning: naive CD4+ T cells isolated by negative enrichment. The genes are TRBV28 and TRBJ1-4, with TRBD1 as a possible D gene (5 bases). The clonotype originates from a human donor in good health. The CDR3, as DNA: TGTGCCAGCAGCCCCGCGGGGGATAATGAAAAACTGTTTTTT. It encodes CASSPAGDNEKLFF. The complete variable domain, with remaining parts taken from reference TRBV28 and TRBJ1-4, reads DVKVTQSSRYLVKRTGEKVFLECVQDMDHENMFWYRQDPGLGLRLIYFSYDVKMKEKGDIPEGYSVSREKKERFSLILESASTNQTSMYLCASSPAGDNEKLFFGSGTQLSVL.